The sequence of this T cell receptor (beta chain) was determined in a study of CD8+ T cells in alopecia areata. Study findings and constraints: Many expanded lesional clones persisted during tofacitinib (in both scalp and blood). TCR sharing was clearer in mice than between patients, perhaps partly owing to patient HLA diversity.

cDNA serving as the sequencing template came from extracted, reverse transcribed RNA. Repertoires were generated with immunoSEQ multiplex PCR, while TCRdb's copy carries only in-frame clones and drops some. The sample holds a few hundred thousand clones, roughly 66% seen once. In germline, CDR1 is LNHDA, CDR2 SQIVND (reference sequence). The junction had 5 bases not matched to a gene; V was cut back by 9 bases and J by 0 bases. The CDR3 spans 15 residues. Stated treatment: oral pan-JAK inhibitor, 5-10 mg twice daily. As concerns this clone: Its antigen is not known.

Sequenced here: CD4+ T cells sorted from blood, sampled between weeks 43 and 45, from a patient treated with tofacitinib. This chain connects TRBV19 to TRBJ2-3; TRBD1 matches at 11 bases. The sequence was obtained from a human donor with alopecia areata. The DNA for the CDR3 is TGTGCCAGCGCCGGGACAGGGGGAAGCACAGATACGCAGTATTTT. Its protein is CASAGTGGSTDTQYF.